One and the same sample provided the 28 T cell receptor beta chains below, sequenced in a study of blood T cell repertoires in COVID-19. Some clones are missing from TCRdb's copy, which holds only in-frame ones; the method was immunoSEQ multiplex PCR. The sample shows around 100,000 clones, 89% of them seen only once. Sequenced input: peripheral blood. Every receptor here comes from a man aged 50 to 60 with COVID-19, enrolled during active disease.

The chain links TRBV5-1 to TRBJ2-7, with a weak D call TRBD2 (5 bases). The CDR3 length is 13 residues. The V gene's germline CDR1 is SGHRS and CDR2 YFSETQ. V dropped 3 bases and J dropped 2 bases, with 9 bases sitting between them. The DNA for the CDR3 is TGCGCCAGCAGCTGGGAGAACACCTACGAGCAGTACTTC. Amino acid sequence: CASSWENTYEQYF. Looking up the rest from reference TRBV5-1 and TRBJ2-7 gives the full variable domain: KAGVTQTPRYLIKTRGQQVTLSCSPISGHRSVSWYQQTPGQGLQFLFEYFSETQRNKGNFPGRFSGRQFSNSRSEMNVSTLELGDSALYLCASSWENTYEQYFGPGTRLTVT.

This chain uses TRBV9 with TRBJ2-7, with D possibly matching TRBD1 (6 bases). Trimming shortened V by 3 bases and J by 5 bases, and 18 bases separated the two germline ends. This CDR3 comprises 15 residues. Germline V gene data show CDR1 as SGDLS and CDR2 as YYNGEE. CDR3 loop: CASSAQGSLGDEQYF. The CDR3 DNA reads TGTGCCAGCAGCGCACAGGGATCTTTGGGTGACGAGCAGTACTTC.

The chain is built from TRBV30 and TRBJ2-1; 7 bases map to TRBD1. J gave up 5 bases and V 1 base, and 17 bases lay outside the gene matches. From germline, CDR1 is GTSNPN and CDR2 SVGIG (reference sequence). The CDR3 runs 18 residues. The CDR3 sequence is CAWSAKGANERLNNEQFF. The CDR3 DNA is TGTGCCTGGAGTGCAAAGGGGGCGAACGAACGACTCAACAATGAGCAGTTCTTC. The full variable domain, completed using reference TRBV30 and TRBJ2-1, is SQTIHQWPATLVQPVGSPLSLECTVEGTSNPNLYWYRQAAGRGLQLLFYSVGIGQISSEVPQNLSASRPQDRQFILSSKKLLLSDSGFYLCAWSAKGANERLNNEQFFGPGTRLTVL.

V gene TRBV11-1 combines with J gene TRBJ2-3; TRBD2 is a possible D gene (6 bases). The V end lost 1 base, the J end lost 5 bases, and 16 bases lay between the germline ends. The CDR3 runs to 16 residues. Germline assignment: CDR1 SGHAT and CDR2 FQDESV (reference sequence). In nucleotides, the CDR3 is TGTGCCAGCAGCTTAGAATTAGCGGCCCCCGGAGATACGCAGTATTTT. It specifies CASSLELAAPGDTQYF.

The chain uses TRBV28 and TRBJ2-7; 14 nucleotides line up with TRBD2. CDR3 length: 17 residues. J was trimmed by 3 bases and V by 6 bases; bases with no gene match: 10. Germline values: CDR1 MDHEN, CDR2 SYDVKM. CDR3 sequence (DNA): TGTGCCAGCAGGCGGGGACTAGCGGGGGCCCGACTCTACGAGCAGTACTTC. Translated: CASRRGLAGARLYEQYF.

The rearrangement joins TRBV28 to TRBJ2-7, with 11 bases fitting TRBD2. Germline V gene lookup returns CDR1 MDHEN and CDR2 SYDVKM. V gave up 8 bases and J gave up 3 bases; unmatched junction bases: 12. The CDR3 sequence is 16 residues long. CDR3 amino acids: CASGPLLAGGLYEQYF. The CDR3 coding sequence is TGTGCCAGCGGCCCCCTTCTAGCGGGGGGCCTCTACGAGCAGTACTTC.

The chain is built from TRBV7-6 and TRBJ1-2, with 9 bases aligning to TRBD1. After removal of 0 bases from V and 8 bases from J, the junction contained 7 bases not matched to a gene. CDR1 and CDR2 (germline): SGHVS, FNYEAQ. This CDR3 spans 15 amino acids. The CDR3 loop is CASSLAPGQGRGYTF. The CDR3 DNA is TGTGCCAGCAGCTTAGCTCCGGGACAGGGAAGAGGCTACACCTTC.

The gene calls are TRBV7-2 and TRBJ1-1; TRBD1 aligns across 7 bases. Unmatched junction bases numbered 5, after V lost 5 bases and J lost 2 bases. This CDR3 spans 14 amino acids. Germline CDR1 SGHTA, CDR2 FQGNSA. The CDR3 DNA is TGTGCCAGCAGCCCGAGACAGGGTAACACTGAAGCTTTCTTT. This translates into CASSPRQGNTEAFF.

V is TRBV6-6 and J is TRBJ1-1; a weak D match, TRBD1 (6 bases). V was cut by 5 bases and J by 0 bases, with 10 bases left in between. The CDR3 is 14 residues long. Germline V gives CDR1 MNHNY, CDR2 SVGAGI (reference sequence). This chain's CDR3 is CASSQQGLNTEAFF. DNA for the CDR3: TGTGCCAGCAGTCAACAGGGATTGAACACTGAAGCTTTCTTT.

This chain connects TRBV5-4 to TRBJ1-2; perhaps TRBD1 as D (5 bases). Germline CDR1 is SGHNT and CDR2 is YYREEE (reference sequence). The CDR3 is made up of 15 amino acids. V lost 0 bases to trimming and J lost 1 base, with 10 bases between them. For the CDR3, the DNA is TGTGCCAGCAGCTTGGGGGGGGAGCTTAACTATGGCTACACCTTC. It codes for CASSLGGELNYGYTF. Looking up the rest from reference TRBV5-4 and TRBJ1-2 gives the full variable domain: ETGVTQSPTHLIKTRGQQVTLRCSSQSGHNTVSWYQQALGQGPQFIFQYYREEENGRGNFPPRFSGLQFPNYSSELNVNALELDDSALYLCASSLGGELNYGYTFGSGTRLTVV.

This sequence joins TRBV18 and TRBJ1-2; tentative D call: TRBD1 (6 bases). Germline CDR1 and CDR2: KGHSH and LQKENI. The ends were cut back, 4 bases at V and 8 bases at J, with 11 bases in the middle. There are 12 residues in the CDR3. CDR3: CASSQNRDGYTF. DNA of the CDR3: TGTGCCAGCTCACAGAACAGGGACGGCTACACCTTC.

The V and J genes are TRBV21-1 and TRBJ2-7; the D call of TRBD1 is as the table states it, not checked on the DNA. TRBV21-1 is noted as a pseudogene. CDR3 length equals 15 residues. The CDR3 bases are TGTGCCAGCAGCAAAGTAGGGACAGGGAGGTACGAGCAGTACTTC. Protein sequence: CASSKVGTGRYEQYF.

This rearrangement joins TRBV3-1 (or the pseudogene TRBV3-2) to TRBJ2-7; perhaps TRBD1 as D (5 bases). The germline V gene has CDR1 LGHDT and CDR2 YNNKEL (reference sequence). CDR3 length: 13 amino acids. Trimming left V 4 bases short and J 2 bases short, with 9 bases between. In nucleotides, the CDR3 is TGTGCCAGCAGCCCAGGGCCCGCCTACGAGCAGTACTTC. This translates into CASSPGPAYEQYF.

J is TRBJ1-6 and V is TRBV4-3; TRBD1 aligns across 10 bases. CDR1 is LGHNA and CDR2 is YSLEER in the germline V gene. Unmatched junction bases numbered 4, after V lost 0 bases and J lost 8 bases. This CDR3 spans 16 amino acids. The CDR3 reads CASSQDGTGEYSPLHF. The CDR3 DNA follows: TGCGCCAGCAGCCAAGATGGGACAGGGGAGTATTCACCCCTCCACTTT.

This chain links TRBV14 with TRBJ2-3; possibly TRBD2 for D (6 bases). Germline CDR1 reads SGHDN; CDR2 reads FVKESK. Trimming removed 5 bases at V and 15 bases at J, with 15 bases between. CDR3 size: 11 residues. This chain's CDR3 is CASSGVGLQYF. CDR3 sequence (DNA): TGTGCCAGCAGCGGTGTCGGACTACAATATTTT.

CDR3 DNA sequence: TGTGCCATCAGGGGGCGCGATGAAAAACTGTTTTTT. Its translation is CAIRGRDEKLFF. This rearrangement joins TRBV10-3 to TRBJ1-4; weak D call: TRBD1 (5 bases). CDR1 is ENHRY and CDR2 is SYGVKD in the germline V gene. V lost 6 bases and J 6 bases, leaving 8 bases between the germline ends. The CDR3 spans 12 residues.

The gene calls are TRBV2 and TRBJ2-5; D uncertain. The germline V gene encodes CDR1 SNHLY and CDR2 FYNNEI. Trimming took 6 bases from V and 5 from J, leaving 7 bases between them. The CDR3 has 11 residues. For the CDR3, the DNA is TGTGCCAGCAGCGACTGGGAGACCCAGTACTTC. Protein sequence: CASSDWETQYF.

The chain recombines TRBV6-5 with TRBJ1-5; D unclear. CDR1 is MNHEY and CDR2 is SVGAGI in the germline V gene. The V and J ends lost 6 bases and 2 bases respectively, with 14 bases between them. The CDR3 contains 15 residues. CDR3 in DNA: TGTGCCAGCAGCCGCGGGGAGGGAGGCAATCAGCCCCAGCATTTT. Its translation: CASSRGEGGNQPQHF.

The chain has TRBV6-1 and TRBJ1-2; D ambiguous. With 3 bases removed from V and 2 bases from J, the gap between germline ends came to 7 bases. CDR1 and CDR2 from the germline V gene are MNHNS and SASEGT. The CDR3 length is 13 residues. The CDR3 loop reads CASSEQANYGYTF. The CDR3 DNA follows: TGTGCCAGCAGTGAGCAGGCAAACTATGGCTACACCTTC.

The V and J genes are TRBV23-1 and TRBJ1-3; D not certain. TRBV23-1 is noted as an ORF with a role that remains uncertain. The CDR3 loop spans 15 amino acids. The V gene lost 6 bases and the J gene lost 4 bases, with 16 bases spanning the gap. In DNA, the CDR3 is TGCGCCAGCAGCCCCGGGTCCCCTTTAGGAAACACCATATATTTT. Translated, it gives CASSPGSPLGNTIYF.

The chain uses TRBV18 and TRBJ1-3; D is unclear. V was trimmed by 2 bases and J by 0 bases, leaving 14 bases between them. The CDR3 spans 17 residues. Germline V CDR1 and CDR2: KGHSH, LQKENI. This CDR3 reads CASSPVPVSGSGNTIYF. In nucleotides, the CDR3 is TGTGCCAGCTCACCAGTTCCCGTTTCCGGCTCTGGAAACACCATATATTTT.

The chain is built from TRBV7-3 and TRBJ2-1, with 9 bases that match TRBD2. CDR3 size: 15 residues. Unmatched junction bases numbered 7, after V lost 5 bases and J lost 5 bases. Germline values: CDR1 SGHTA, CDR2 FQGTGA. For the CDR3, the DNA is TGTGCCAGCAGCCCCCTCGCGGGGGGGAACAATGAGCAGTTCTTC. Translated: CASSPLAGGNNEQFF. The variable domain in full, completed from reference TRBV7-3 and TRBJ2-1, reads GAGVSQTPSNKVTEKGKYVELRCDPISGHTALYWYRQSLGQGPEFLIYFQGTGAADDSGLPNDRFFAVRPEGSVSTLKIQRTERGDSAVYLCASSPLAGGNNEQFFGPGTRLTVL.

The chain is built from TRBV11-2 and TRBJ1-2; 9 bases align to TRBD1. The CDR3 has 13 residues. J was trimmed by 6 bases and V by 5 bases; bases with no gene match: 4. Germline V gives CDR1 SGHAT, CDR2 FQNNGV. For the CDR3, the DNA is TGTGCCAGCAGCATTGACAGGGGGGATGGCTACACCTTC. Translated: CASSIDRGDGYTF.

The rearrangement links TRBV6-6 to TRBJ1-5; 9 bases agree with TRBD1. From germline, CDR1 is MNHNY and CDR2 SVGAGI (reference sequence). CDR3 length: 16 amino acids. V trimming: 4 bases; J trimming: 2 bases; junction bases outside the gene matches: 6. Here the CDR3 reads CASSSSTGGGNQPQHF. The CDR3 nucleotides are TGTGCCAGCAGTTCCTCGACAGGGGGAGGCAATCAGCCCCAGCATTTT.

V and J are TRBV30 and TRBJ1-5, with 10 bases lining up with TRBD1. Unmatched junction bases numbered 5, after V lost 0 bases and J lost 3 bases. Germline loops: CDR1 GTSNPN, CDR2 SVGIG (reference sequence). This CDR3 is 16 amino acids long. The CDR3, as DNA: TGTGCCTGGAGTGTCAGACAGGGGGCTTACAATCAGCCCCAGCATTTT. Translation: CAWSVRQGAYNQPQHF.

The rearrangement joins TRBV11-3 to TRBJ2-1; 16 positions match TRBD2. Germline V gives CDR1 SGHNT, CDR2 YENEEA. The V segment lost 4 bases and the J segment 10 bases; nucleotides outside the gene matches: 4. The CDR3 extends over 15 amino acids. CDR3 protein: CASSSGTSGGAEQFF. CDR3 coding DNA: TGTGCCAGCAGCTCTGGGACTAGCGGGGGGGCCGAGCAGTTCTTC. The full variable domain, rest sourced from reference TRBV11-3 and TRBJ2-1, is EAGVVQSPRYKIIEKKQPVAFWCNPISGHNTLYWYLQNLGQGPELLIRYENEEAVDDSQLPKDRFSAERLKGVDSTLKIQPAELGDSAVYLCASSSGTSGGAEQFFGPGTRLTVL.

The CDR3 spells CASSIGQGHRGYTF. The CDR3 DNA reads as TGTGCCAGCAGCATCGGACAGGGTCATCGTGGCTACACCTTC. The chain recombines TRBV7-8 with TRBJ1-2; 8 bases match TRBD1. The length of the CDR3 is 14 residues. The germline V gene encodes CDR1 SGHVS and CDR2 FQNEAQ. J gave up 7 bases and V 5 bases, and 9 bases lay outside the gene matches.

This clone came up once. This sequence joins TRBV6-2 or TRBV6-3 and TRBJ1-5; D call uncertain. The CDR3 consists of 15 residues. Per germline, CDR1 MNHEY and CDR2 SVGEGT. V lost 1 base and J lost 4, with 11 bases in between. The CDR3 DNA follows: TGTGCCAGCAGTTACTACGGAGTTCCGAATCAGCCCCAGCATTTT. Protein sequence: CASSYYGVPNQPQHF.